This T cell receptor (beta chain) was captured in a study of cytomegalovirus exposure and HLA in healthy donors. At the level of the study: From donors who were HLA-typed, an early data release held 81 million or so unique TCRs. Findings and limits, study-wide: In a later analysis, a missense DCLRE1C variant was linked to TCR beta V- and J-gene trimming. Among the sequence variants, a highly shared cluster was likely an artifact of sequencing.

Details on this clone: Its antigen remains unidentified.

Primers: 60 Vbeta forward and 13 Jbeta reverse. Some clones are missing from TCRdb's copy, which holds only in-frame ones; the method was immunoSEQ multiplex PCR. This sample has 120,000 to 150,000 clones; about three quarters occur once, and the top ten carry 3%. CDR1 and CDR2 (germline): SGHVS, FNYEAQ. The length of the CDR3 is 16 residues. The V and J ends lost 1 base and 1 base, in that order; junction bases with no gene match: 4. The sample was PBMCs. The sequence derives from a man aged 35-49 years in good health and CMV-seropositive. This rearrangement joins TRBV7-6 to TRBJ2-7; 10 bases match TRBD2. The chain's CDR3 is CASSLEEREGSYEQYF. In DNA form, the CDR3 reads TGTGCCAGCAGCTTAGAGGAGCGGGAGGGTTCCTACGAGCAGTACTTC.